Below are 30 T cell receptor beta chains sequenced from a single sample in a study of T-cell reconstitution after alpha-beta-depleted transplantation in children. Using unique molecular identifiers, the investigators prepared the TCRbeta library. MiXCR, run by TCRdb on the PCR reads, gives a single entry per CDR3 protein. The sample carries a few hundred thousand distinct CDR3 sequences, roughly 27% recorded once. The sequencing used PBMCs, collected before TCRalphabeta/CD19-depleted stem cell transplant. Every receptor here comes from a boy under three years old with Wiskott-Aldrich syndrome, due to receive a stem cell transplant.

This clonotype was counted a few times. The gene calls are TRBV5-5 and TRBJ1-1; TRBD1 is a possible D gene (6 bases). The germline CDR1 and CDR2 sequences are SGHKS and YYEKEE (reference sequence). This CDR3 is 15 amino acids long. V was pared by 4 bases and J by 1 base, with 14 bases between. CDR3 residues: CASSGRGLENTEAFF. CDR3 nucleotides: TGTGCCAGCAGCGGCAGGGGTCTGGAGAACACTGAAGCTTTCTTT.

The rearrangement uses TRBV28 and TRBJ2-3; 9 positions agree with TRBD1. CDR1 and CDR2 from the germline V gene are MDHEN and SYDVKM. The junction had 8 bases not matched to a gene; V was cut back by 7 bases and J by 3 bases. CDR3 length: 15 amino acids. CDR3 loop: CASTPGDRETDTQYF. Written as DNA, the CDR3 is TGTGCCAGCACCCCAGGGGACAGGGAAACAGATACGCAGTATTTT.

In its sample, this clonotype was seen a few times. This chain uses TRBV20-1 with TRBJ2-1; D ambiguous. The ends were cut back, 0 bases at V and 7 bases at J, with 7 bases in the middle. The CDR3 contains 12 residues. Germline loops: CDR1 DFQATT, CDR2 SNEGSKA (reference sequence). CDR3 sequence: CSARESGNEQFF. CDR3 bases: TGCAGTGCTAGAGAGTCTGGGAATGAGCAGTTCTTC.

The table lists this clonotype with a few counts. This chain uses TRBV3-1 with TRBJ2-3; D unclear. Per germline, CDR1 LGHDT and CDR2 YNNKEL (reference sequence). The CDR3 loop spans 12 amino acids. V shed 2 bases and J shed 2 bases, with 2 bases lying between them. For the CDR3, the DNA is TGTGCCAGCAGCCAAAACACAGATACGCAGTATTTT. Protein product: CASSQNTDTQYF.

CDR3 in DNA: TGTGCCAGCAGTGAGACAGGGGTCTACGAGCAGTACTTC. The encoded protein is CASSETGVYEQYF. The chain links TRBV6-2 or TRBV6-3 to TRBJ2-7, with TRBD1 matching 8 bases. The germline gives CDR1 MNHEY, CDR2 SVGEGT. V dropped 5 bases and J dropped 3; count of bases not matched to a gene: 3. The CDR3 sequence is 13 residues long.

As regards this clonotype: One end of the junction does not line up with germline, which may come from a read error. This chain connects TRBV5-1 to TRBJ2-5, with TRBD1 matching over 8 bases. The CDR3 contains 14 residues. Germline V gives CDR1 SGHRS, CDR2 YFSETQ. The CDR3 sequence is CASSLDRVMGTQYF. CDR3 DNA sequence: TGCGCCAGCAGTTTGGACAGGGTAATGGGGACCCAGTACTTC.

About this clonotype: One end of the junction varies from germline; a read error may be responsible. The chain joins TRBV27 to TRBJ2-1; 12 bases map to TRBD2. This CDR3 spans 17 amino acids. Looked up from germline, CDR1 is MNHEY and CDR2 is SMNVEV (reference sequence). CDR3 coding DNA: TGTGCCAACAGTTTATCTAGACTAGCGGGAGCCTACAATGAGCAGTTCTTC. Its protein product is CANSLSRLAGAYNEQFF.

This clonotype was detected only a few times. The chain uses TRBV5-1 and TRBJ2-2; the D is unclear. The V gene lost 4 bases and the J gene lost 5 bases, with 12 bases spanning the gap. Germline V gives CDR1 SGHRS, CDR2 YFSETQ. The CDR3 loop spans 14 amino acids. The CDR3, as DNA: TGCGCCAGCAGCAAAGAATCGTGGACCGGGGAGCTGTTTTTT. Its translation is CASSKESWTGELFF.

With regard to this clonotype: A much larger clone differs by one base, so this may be a read error. This sequence joins TRBV27 and TRBJ2-7; D perhaps matches TRBD1 (6 bases). Germline CDR1 is MNHEY and CDR2 is SMNVEV (reference sequence). The CDR3 has 14 amino acids. Trimming took 3 bases from V and 0 from J, leaving 9 bases between them. CDR3 amino acids: CASSFGQNSYEQYF. The CDR3 DNA reads as TGTGCCAGCAGTTTCGGACAGAACTCCTACGAGCAGTACTTC.

This clonotype has more than one count but fewer than ten. The chain carries TRBV5-1 and TRBJ1-3; TRBD1 agrees at 7 bases. Germline trimming cut 4 bases from V and 2 bases from J; bases unmatched to any gene: 9. The CDR3 has 16 amino acids. Germline V gene data show CDR1 as SGHRS and CDR2 as YFSETQ. CDR3 nucleotides: TGCGCCAGCAGCCTAGACGGGACAGCACCTGGAAACACCATATATTTT. Its translation: CASSLDGTAPGNTIYF.

The chain employs TRBV12-3 or TRBV12-4 and TRBJ2-5; TRBD2 aligns across 12 bases. The V segment lost 1 base and the J segment 0 bases; nucleotides outside the gene matches: 0. The CDR3 has 16 amino acids. The DNA of the CDR3 is TGTGCCAGCAGTTTAGGGACTAGCGGGAACCAAGAGACCCAGTACTTC. Protein product: CASSLGTSGNQETQYF.

This clonotype was observed a few times. The J gene is TRBJ2-7, the V gene TRBV5-1; D could derive from TRBD1 or TRBD2 (6 bases each). The CDR3 has 14 amino acids. CDR1 SGHRS and CDR2 YFSETQ come from the germline V gene. V was pared by 2 bases and J by 4 bases, with 13 bases between. The chain's CDR3 is CASSFSGGAYEQYF. The CDR3 nucleotides are TGCGCCAGCAGCTTTTCCGGGGGCGCGTACGAGCAGTACTTC.

The V call is TRBV20-1, the J call TRBJ2-1; TRBD2 matches 9 bases. This CDR3 is built from 15 residues. V lost 0 bases and J lost 10; bases outside the gene matches: 10. Germline V gene sequence: CDR1 DFQATT, CDR2 SNEGSKA (reference sequence). This chain's CDR3 is CSARDRPSGASEQFF. Written as DNA, the CDR3 is TGCAGTGCTAGAGATCGTCCTAGCGGGGCCTCGGAGCAGTTCTTC.

This clonotype was recorded a few times. The chain links TRBV5-1 to TRBJ1-1; 7 bases are shared with TRBD1. Germline CDR1 is SGHRS and CDR2 is YFSETQ. Trimming at V came to 4 bases and at J to 0 bases, leaving 9 bases not matched to a gene. CDR3 length: 16 residues. This CDR3 reads CASSQRDRTMNTEAFF. CDR3 nucleotide sequence: TGCGCCAGCAGCCAACGGGACAGAACCATGAACACTGAAGCTTTCTTT.

The chain carries TRBV5-1 and TRBJ2-7, with 11 nucleotides matching TRBD2. J was trimmed by 4 bases and V by 4 bases; bases with no gene match: 10. This CDR3 spans 16 amino acids. Germline lookup yields CDR1 SGHRS and CDR2 YFSETQ. In DNA form, the CDR3 reads TGCGCCAGCAGCCTGGGACTAGCGGATCCAACTTACGAGCAGTACTTC. This translates into CASSLGLADPTYEQYF.

The CDR3, as DNA: TGTGCCAGCAGCTTAGGACAGGGGTCACCCCTCCACTTT. Translating gives CASSLGQGSPLHF. V gene TRBV7-6 combines with J gene TRBJ1-6; 8 bases fit TRBD1. V lost 1 base and J lost 10; bases outside the gene matches: 0. The length of the CDR3 is 13 residues. CDR1 is SGHVS, CDR2 FNYEAQ, per germline.

The chain recombines TRBV20-1 with TRBJ2-3; 9 nucleotides agree with TRBD2. The V and J ends lost 3 bases and 4 bases, in that order; junction bases with no gene match: 14. In germline, CDR1 is DFQATT, CDR2 SNEGSKA (reference sequence). The CDR3 loop spans 17 amino acids. DNA of the CDR3: TGCAGTGCTAGCGGCCTTGAAGTAGCGGGAGTATCAGATACGCAGTATTTT. Translating it yields CSASGLEVAGVSDTQYF.

This clonotype was counted only a few times. The V gene is TRBV15, the J gene TRBJ1-5; D may be TRBD1 (5 bases). The germline V gene encodes CDR1 LNHNV and CDR2 YYDKDF (reference sequence). V dropped 0 bases and J dropped 4 bases, with 16 bases sitting between them. This CDR3 has 17 amino acids. The CDR3 nucleotides are TGTGCCACCAGCAGAGATCGGGGGACGGATGTTAATCAGCCCCAGCATTTT. It is translated as CATSRDRGTDVNQPQHF.

The rearrangement joins TRBV7-9 to TRBJ2-2; the D gene is possibly TRBD1 (6 bases). The CDR3 sequence is 15 residues long. Germline V gene lookup returns CDR1 SEHNR and CDR2 FQNEAQ (reference sequence). V was clipped by 3 bases and J by 3 bases, with 11 bases between them. The chain's CDR3 is CASSFIDRHTGELFF. The CDR3 nucleotides read TGTGCCAGCAGCTTTATTGACAGGCACACCGGGGAGCTGTTTTTT.

The V and J genes are TRBV20-1 and TRBJ2-7, with 11 bases matching TRBD2. Germline-derived CDR1 and CDR2 are DFQATT and SNEGSKA (reference sequence). The junction had 3 bases not matched to a gene; V was cut back by 6 bases and J by 2 bases. The CDR3 consists of 13 residues. In nucleotides, the CDR3 is TGCAGTGCCCTACTAGCGGGGGCCTACGAGCAGTACTTC. Translation: CSALLAGAYEQYF.

This clonotype turned up a few times. The chain links TRBV10-3 to TRBJ2-2, with 9 bases lining up with TRBD2. Germline CDR1 and CDR2: ENHRY and SYGVKD. V gave up 9 bases and J gave up 3 bases; unmatched junction bases: 8. This CDR3 has 15 amino acids. The CDR3 loop is CAISRLAGHTGELFF. CDR3 in DNA: TGTGCCATATCGCGGCTAGCGGGACACACCGGGGAGCTGTTTTTT.

The chain is built from TRBV4-2 and TRBJ1-3; no reliable D call. CDR3 length equals 14 residues. V lost 3 bases to trimming and J lost 8 bases, with 14 bases between them. Germline loops: CDR1 LGHNA, CDR2 YNFKEQ. This CDR3 reads CASSQSPQPYTIYF. The CDR3 DNA reads as TGTGCCAGCAGCCAGTCCCCACAGCCCTACACCATATATTTT.

This clonotype came up a few times. The chain links TRBV28 to TRBJ2-2; D is perhaps TRBD1 or TRBD2 (5 bases each). The CDR3 length is 16 residues. With 7 bases removed from V and 2 bases from J, the gap between germline ends came to 17 bases. From germline, CDR1 is MDHEN and CDR2 SYDVKM. The CDR3 loop reads CASTTPGPLNTGELFF. The CDR3 DNA follows: TGTGCCAGCACCACGCCGGGACCGCTAAACACCGGGGAGCTGTTTTTT.

The rearrangement joins TRBV7-8 to TRBJ2-7; 8 bases agree with TRBD1. The CDR3 is 15 residues long. Germline V CDR1 and CDR2: SGHVS, FQNEAQ. The V segment lost 1 base and the J segment 2 bases; nucleotides outside the gene matches: 4. In nucleotides, the CDR3 is TGTGCCAGCAGCTTAGACCGGGACAGGACCTACGAGCAGTACTTC. Protein: CASSLDRDRTYEQYF.

The V call is TRBV28, the J call TRBJ2-1; D is ambiguous. CDR1 and CDR2 (germline): MDHEN, SYDVKM. V was cut by 3 bases and J by 10 bases, with 13 bases left in between. CDR3 length equals 13 residues. In nucleotides, the CDR3 is TGTGCCAGCAGTTTGTACGAGAGTAGGGAGCAGTTCTTC. This encodes CASSLYESREQFF.

The chain combines TRBV5-1 with TRBJ2-3; TRBD2 agrees at 12 bases. The CDR3 is 16 amino acids. The trim removed 4 bases at V and 2 bases at J, leaving 5 bases unmatched. Germline loops: CDR1 SGHRS, CDR2 YFSETQ. The CDR3 sequence is CASSPRTSGNTDTQYF. DNA for the CDR3: TGCGCCAGCAGCCCGAGGACTAGCGGGAACACAGATACGCAGTATTTT.

This chain connects TRBV12-3 or TRBV12-4 to TRBJ2-1; 11 nucleotides match TRBD2. The length of the CDR3 is 16 residues. V lost 3 bases to trimming and J lost 6 bases; unmatched junction nucleotides: 7. CDR3 sequence: CASSFERLAGLNEQFF. DNA of the CDR3: TGTGCCAGCAGTTTCGAACGACTAGCGGGACTCAATGAGCAGTTCTTC.

The chain employs TRBV7-9 and TRBJ2-3, with 12 positions matching TRBD2. CDR3 length: 15 residues. CDR1 and CDR2 (germline): SEHNR, FQNEAQ (reference sequence). The trim removed 11 bases at V and 4 bases at J, leaving 10 bases unmatched. The DNA for the CDR3 is TGTGCCGTAATCAGGACTAGCGGGATTCCAGATACGCAGTATTTT. This sequence encodes CAVIRTSGIPDTQYF.

This clonotype was counted once. This rearrangement joins TRBV11-2 to TRBJ2-7; D may be TRBD1 (6 bases). Trimming shortened V by 5 bases and J by 3 bases, and 11 bases separated the two germline ends. This CDR3 has 13 residues. From germline, CDR1 is SGHAT and CDR2 FQNNGV. CDR3 DNA: TGTGCCAGCAGCAACCGGGACAACTACGAGCAGTACTTC. Protein: CASSNRDNYEQYF. Full variable domain (rest looked up from reference TRBV11-2 and TRBJ2-7): EAGVAQSPRYKIIEKRQSVAFWCNPISGHATLYWYQQILGQGPKLLIQFQNNGVVDDSQLPKDRFSAERLKGVDSTLKIQPAKLEDSAVYLCASSNRDNYEQYFGPGTRLTVT.

This clonotype was observed a handful of times. The J gene is TRBJ2-7, the V gene TRBV28; the D gene is possibly TRBD1 (5 bases). The germline V gene encodes CDR1 MDHEN and CDR2 SYDVKM. The length of the CDR3 is 13 residues. The V and J ends lost 7 bases and 3 bases respectively, with 13 bases between them. CDR3: CASNSGRFYEQYF. The CDR3 DNA reads TGTGCCAGCAACTCAGGGCGTTTCTACGAGCAGTACTTC.